Below, 2 T cell receptor beta chains from the same sample are listed, as sequenced in a study of T cell repertoires in cytomegalovirus infection. TCRdb passed the reads through MiXCR, listing each CDR3 protein once. The sample records tens of thousands of distinct CDR3 sequences, around 18% being singletons. These receptors' antigens are unknown. Here the sequenced sample was CD8+ T cells from cultured PBMCs, taken from culture after CMV antigen stimulation. The receptors derive from a human donor in good health (CMV status not recorded). Some clones in this sample may be carry-over from other donors' samples.

The chain links TRBV7-3 to TRBJ2-2; D is undetermined. Trimming removed 9 bases from V and 2 bases from J, with 13 bases in between. Germline V gene sequence: CDR1 SGHTA, CDR2 FQGTGA. The CDR3 extends over 14 amino acids. The chain's CDR3 is CASSPFLNTGELFF. The CDR3 DNA is TGTGCCAGTAGTCCCTTTCTCAACACCGGGGAGCTGTTTTTT.

In its sample, this clonotype was seen many times. The chain couples TRBV11-2 to TRBJ2-7, with D possibly TRBD2 on 5 matching bases. With 3 bases removed from V and 0 bases from J, the gap between germline ends came to 9 bases. The CDR3 covers 14 residues. Germline loops: CDR1 SGHAT, CDR2 FQNNGV. CDR3 in DNA: TGTGCCAGCAGCTTCGGGATCAGCTCCTACGAGCAGTACTTC. Protein product: CASSFGISSYEQYF. Variable domain in full (rest from reference TRBV11-2 and TRBJ2-7): EAGVAQSPRYKIIEKRQSVAFWCNPISGHATLYWYQQILGQGPKLLIQFQNNGVVDDSQLPKDRFSAERLKGVDSTLKIQPAKLEDSAVYLCASSFGISSYEQYFGPGTRLTVT.